One T cell receptor (beta chain) is described in this entry. What it binds is not known. These data originate in a study of shared clonotypes between healthy human individuals. Germline V gene sequence: CDR1 MNHNS, CDR2 SASEGT. The CDR3 is 13 residues long. V was trimmed by 8 bases and J by 6 bases, leaving 14 bases between them. Overall study findings and caveats: Among the subsets, naive ones generally showed larger estimated richness than memory ones. Blood was the only sampled material, and tissue repertoires likely differ.

Division of CD4+ cells produced a CD45RA+ naive subset and a CD45RA-negative memory subset. Generated by immunoSEQ multiplex PCR, the TCRdb table keeps only in-frame clones and is missing some. This table has about 1.5 million clones, approximately 98% appearing once. This chain connects TRBV6-1 to TRBJ1-5; D uncertain. This clonotype was sampled from a man aged 25-45 years in good health. Material: naive CD4+ T cells sorted from blood. Subset noted: CD45RA+ positively selected. CDR3 nucleotides: TGTGCCAGCTTGGGCCAGGCGGTTCAGCCCCAGCATTTT. Its protein product is CASLGQAVQPQHF.